Below are 15 T cell receptor beta chains sequenced from a single sample in a study of human T cells and chemical hapten exposure. Time point noted: patch test 3, about 24 weeks after DPC sensitization. The sample's treatment: therapeutic diphenylcyclopropenone sensitization with weekly scalp DPC. TCRdb ran MiXCR on the RACE reads and lists one entry per CDR3 protein. The repertoire holds 130,000 or so distinct CDR3 sequences, with roughly 10% as singletons. The source was whole blood, collected in connection with sensitization to the hapten diphenylcyclopropenone (DPC). These receptors all stem from a woman aged 45-65 years with alopecia areata. Some clones in this sample may be carry-over from other donors' samples.

This rearrangement joins TRBV12-3 or TRBV12-4 to TRBJ1-2; D is possibly TRBD1 (6 bases). The CDR3 runs to 17 residues. Between the trimmed V and J ends, which lost 1 base and 4 bases, there was a span of 19 bases. CDR3 sequence: CASSLVRTGGAGYGYTF. The CDR3 coding sequence is TGTGCCAGCAGTTTAGTGCGGACGGGGGGGGCTGGCTATGGCTACACCTTC.

The chain is built from TRBV18 and TRBJ2-3; TRBD2 matches 10 bases. The CDR3 is 16 amino acids. J was trimmed by 1 base and V by 3 bases; bases with no gene match: 4. Germline assignment: CDR1 KGHSH and CDR2 LQKENI. The CDR3 is CASSPSGLAGTDTQYF. The DNA for the CDR3 is TGTGCCAGCTCACCTTCTGGACTAGCGGGCACAGATACGCAGTATTTT.

This clonotype was seen at least ten times. This sequence joins TRBV5-1 and TRBJ1-2, with D possibly being TRBD1 (5 bases). This CDR3 contains 12 residues. V shed 4 bases and J shed 6 bases, with 10 bases lying between them. The germline V gene has CDR1 SGHRS and CDR2 YFSETQ. CDR3: CASSLGTDGYTF. In nucleotides, the CDR3 is TGCGCCAGCAGCCTAGGGACGGATGGCTACACCTTC.

V is TRBV11-2 and J is TRBJ1-4, with D perhaps matching TRBD1 (6 bases). CDR1 and CDR2 (germline): SGHAT, FQNNGV. The CDR3 totals 14 residues. The germline V and J ends were trimmed by 5 bases and 7 bases, with 14 bases remaining between them. This CDR3 reads CASSLGGVGEKLFF. As DNA, the CDR3 is TGTGCCAGCAGCCTGGGGGGCGTCGGTGAAAAACTGTTTTTT. The variable domain in full, with the rest retrieved from reference TRBV11-2 and TRBJ1-4, is EAGVAQSPRYKIIEKRQSVAFWCNPISGHATLYWYQQILGQGPKLLIQFQNNGVVDDSQLPKDRFSAERLKGVDSTLKIQPAKLEDSAVYLCASSLGGVGEKLFFGSGTQLSVL.

This clonotype was counted ten times or more. The gene calls are TRBV20-1 and TRBJ1-3; D unresolved. This CDR3 has 13 residues. Trimming removed 2 bases from V and 0 bases from J, with 5 bases in between. Looked up from germline, CDR1 is DFQATT and CDR2 is SNEGSKA (reference sequence). The CDR3 DNA follows: TGCAGTGCTAGATGGAACTCTGGAAACACCATATATTTT. Translated: CSARWNSGNTIYF.

In this sample, this clonotype turned up a few times. J is TRBJ2-7 and V is TRBV5-1; 9 bases fit TRBD1. CDR1 SGHRS and CDR2 YFSETQ come from the germline V gene. V lost 4 bases, J lost 9 bases, and 14 bases stayed unmatched. This CDR3 spans 15 amino acids. The CDR3 protein is CASSLGQGQPSLQYF. CDR3 DNA sequence: TGCGCCAGCAGCCTAGGACAGGGGCAACCCTCCTTGCAGTACTTC.

This clonotype came up many times. This chain joins TRBV10-3 and TRBJ2-7, with unresolved D. The CDR3 runs 15 residues. Between the trimmed V and J ends, which lost 3 bases and 5 bases, there was a span of 17 bases. Germline V gene data show CDR1 as ENHRY and CDR2 as SYGVKD. The CDR3, as DNA: TGTGCCATCAGTGATGGCCTGGTACTGTCTAACGAGCAGTACTTC. Translation: CAISDGLVLSNEQYF.

In this sample, this clonotype turned up a few times. This chain uses TRBV28 with TRBJ2-7; D remains unclear. Per germline, CDR1 MDHEN and CDR2 SYDVKM. Between the trimmed V and J ends, which lost 4 bases and 7 bases, there was a span of 11 bases. The CDR3 has 12 residues. For the CDR3, the DNA is TGTGCCAGCAGTTCTCCCTTCGGGGAGCAGTACTTC. The encoded protein is CASSSPFGEQYF.

This clonotype showed up just a few times. CDR3 nucleotides: TGTGCCAGCACCATCGCGGGGTCCGCGGGGACTGAAGCTTTCTTT. It specifies CASTIAGSAGTEAFF. The chain uses TRBV12-3 or TRBV12-4 and TRBJ1-1; D not certain. V dropped 7 bases and J dropped 5 bases, with 20 bases sitting between them. This CDR3 is built from 15 residues.

The chain joins TRBV3-1 to TRBJ1-4; D unresolved. CDR1 and CDR2 (germline): LGHDT, YNNKEL (reference sequence). This CDR3 is 15 amino acids long. The germline V and J ends were trimmed by 0 bases and 3 bases, with 8 bases remaining between them. The CDR3 region has the DNA TGTGCCAGCAGCCAAGATATCGGGCCTAATGAAAAACTGTTTTTT. Protein product: CASSQDIGPNEKLFF. The whole variable domain, remainder taken from reference TRBV3-1 and TRBJ1-4, is DTAVSQTPKYLVTQMGNDKSIKCEQNLGHDTMYWYKQDSKKFLKIMFSYNNKELIINETVPNRFSPKSPDKAHLNLHINSLELGDSAVYFCASSQDIGPNEKLFFGSGTQLSVL.

This sequence joins TRBV6-5 and TRBJ2-7; a weak D match, TRBD2 (6 bases). This CDR3 comprises 14 residues. Germline V gene sequence: CDR1 MNHEY, CDR2 SVGAGI. Trimming stripped 3 bases from V and 7 bases from J, with 16 bases between. The CDR3 DNA follows: TGTGCCAGCAGTTATAAAACGAAGGCGGGGGAGCAGTACTTC. Protein product: CASSYKTKAGEQYF.

This clonotype was seen at least ten times. V and J are TRBV3-1 and TRBJ2-2; D perhaps matches TRBD2 (6 bases). Germline CDR1 is LGHDT and CDR2 is YNNKEL (reference sequence). The CDR3 is made up of 15 amino acids. V lost 6 bases to trimming and J lost 1 base, with 12 bases between them. The CDR3 here is CASSLAGRNTGELFF. The CDR3 DNA reads TGTGCCAGCAGTCTCGCGGGGCGGAACACCGGGGAGCTGTTTTTT.

This clonotype was counted between two and nine times. This sequence joins TRBV3-1 and TRBJ2-2; no firm D call. V was pared by 0 bases and J by 7 bases, with 9 bases between. The CDR3 extends over 14 amino acids. CDR1 is LGHDT and CDR2 is YNNKEL in the germline V gene (reference sequence). The CDR3 DNA reads as TGTGCCAGCAGCCAAGATAGAGGAGTCGGGGAGCTGTTTTTT. Translated, it gives CASSQDRGVGELFF.

This clonotype has at least ten counts. The rearrangement links TRBV28 to TRBJ2-1; 11 positions match TRBD2. Germline lookup yields CDR1 MDHEN and CDR2 SYDVKM. This CDR3 is built from 16 residues. J gave up 2 bases and V 5 bases, and 5 bases lay outside the gene matches. In nucleotides, the CDR3 is TGTGCCAGCAGTATTCGACTAGCGGGAACCTACAATGAGCAGTTCTTC. As protein: CASSIRLAGTYNEQFF.

V is TRBV6-6 and J is TRBJ2-1; D not resolved. CDR3 length equals 16 residues. The germline CDR1 and CDR2 sequences are MNHNY and SVGAGI (reference sequence). V lost 4 bases and J lost 5, with 18 bases in between. CDR3 protein: CASSLSPTPPHNEQFF. CDR3 DNA: TGTGCCAGCAGTTTGTCCCCTACACCTCCACACAATGAGCAGTTCTTC.